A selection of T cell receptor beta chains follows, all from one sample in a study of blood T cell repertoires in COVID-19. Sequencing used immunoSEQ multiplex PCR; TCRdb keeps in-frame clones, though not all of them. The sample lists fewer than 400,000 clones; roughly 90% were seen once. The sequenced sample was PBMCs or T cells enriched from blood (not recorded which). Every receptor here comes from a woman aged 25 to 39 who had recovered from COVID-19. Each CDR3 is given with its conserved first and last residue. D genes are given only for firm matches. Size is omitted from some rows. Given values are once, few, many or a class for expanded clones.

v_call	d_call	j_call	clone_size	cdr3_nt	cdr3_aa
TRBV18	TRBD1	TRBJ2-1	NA	TGTGCCAGCTCACCTCCGGGACAGGGCCGCGGGGGCAATGAGCAGTTCTTC	CASSPPGQGRGGNEQFF
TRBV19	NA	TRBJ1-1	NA	TGTGCCAGTAGTAGTACAGGGCCTGAAGCTTTCTTT	CASSSTGPEAFF
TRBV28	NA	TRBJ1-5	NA	TGTGCCAGCAGTTTTGAGGGAATCTCGGGTCAGCCCCAGCATTTT	CASSFEGISGQPQHF
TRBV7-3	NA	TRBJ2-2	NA	TGTGCCAGCAGCCGCAGCGGCCCGAACACCGGGGAGCTGTTTTTT	CASSRSGPNTGELFF
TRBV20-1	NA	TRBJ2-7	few	TGCAGTGCTAGTAGTGACAGAACCTACGAGCAGTACTTC	CSASSDRTYEQYF
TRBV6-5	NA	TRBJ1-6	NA	TGTGCCAGCGGACAGCGGAATTCGCGTTCACCCCTCCACTTT	CASGQRNSRSPLHF
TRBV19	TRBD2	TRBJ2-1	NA	TGTGCCACCTCTCCTAGCGGGAGTCGCTCCTACAATGAGCAGTTCTTC	CATSPSGSRSYNEQFF
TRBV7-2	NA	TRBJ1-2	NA	TGTGCCAGCAGCTCCACCCTCGACAGGAACTATGGCTACACCTTC	CASSSTLDRNYGYTF
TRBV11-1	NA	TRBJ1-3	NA	TGTGCCAGCAGCTTAGGACGGAGACCGGGAAACACCATATATTTT	CASSLGRRPGNTIYF
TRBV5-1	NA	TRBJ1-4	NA	TGCGCCAGCAGCTTGGTAGGAGGGACGGATGAAAAACTGTTTTTT	CASSLVGGTDEKLFF
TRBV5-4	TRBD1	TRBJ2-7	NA	TGTGCCAGTAGCTCGGGACAGGTGTTTGGCTACGAGCAGTACTTC	CASSSGQVFGYEQYF
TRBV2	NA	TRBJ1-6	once	TGTGCCAGCAAAGCGCGGAGGTTAAATTCACCCCTCCACTTT	CASKARRLNSPLHF
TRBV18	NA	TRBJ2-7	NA	TGTGCCAGCTCAACGCGGGACTTTACCCACGAGCAGTACTTC	CASSTRDFTHEQYF
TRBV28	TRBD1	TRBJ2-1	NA	TGTGCCAGCAGCCTTGTCCGGGACAGGGAGTCCGGGGGTGAGCAGTTCTTC	CASSLVRDRESGGEQFF
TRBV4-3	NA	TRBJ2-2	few	TGCGCCAGCAGCCAAGCCCCCGCCGGGGGCGGGGAGCTGTTTTTT	CASSQAPAGGGELFF
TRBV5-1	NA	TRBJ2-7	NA	TGCGCCAGCAGCTTGGGACCAGACAAAAGGTCCTACGAGCAGTACTTC	CASSLGPDKRSYEQYF
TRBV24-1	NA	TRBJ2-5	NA	TGTGCCACCAGTGCGTTCGGGACCCAGTACTTC	CATSAFGTQYF
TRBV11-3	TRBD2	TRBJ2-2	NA	TGTGCCAGCGCCCGGGGGGGAGGGCCGAACACCGGGGAGCTGTTTTTT	CASARGGGPNTGELFF
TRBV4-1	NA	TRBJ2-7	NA	TGCGCCAGCAGCCAAGGGCCGGGTAGCTCCTACGAGCAGTACTTC	CASSQGPGSSYEQYF
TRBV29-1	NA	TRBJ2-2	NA	TGCAGCGGGGCCGGGGGCACCGGGGAGCTGTTTTTT	CSGAGGTGELFF
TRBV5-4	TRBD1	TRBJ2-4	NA	TGTGCCAGCAGTTGGGGACAGGGGACAACCAAAAACATTCAGTACTTC	CASSWGQGTTKNIQYF
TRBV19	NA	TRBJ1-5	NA	TGTGCCAGTAGTAGAACGGGGGGGATTCAGCCCCAGCATTTT	CASSRTGGIQPQHF
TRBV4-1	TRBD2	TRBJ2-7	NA	TGCGCCAGCAGCCAAGATGCGGGGGGTACCTACGAGCAGTACTTC	CASSQDAGGTYEQYF
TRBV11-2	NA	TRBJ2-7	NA	TGTGCCAGCAGCTTATTTGCCCAGACCTACGAGCAGTACTTC	CASSLFAQTYEQYF
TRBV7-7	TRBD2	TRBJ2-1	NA	TGTGCTAGCAGCTTAGGGACTAGCGGGAGGTCCTCCTACAATGAGCAGTTCTTC	CASSLGTSGRSSYNEQFF
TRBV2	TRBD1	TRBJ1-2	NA	TGTGCCAGCAGGGGGACAGAAAACTATGGCTACACCTTC	CASRGTENYGYTF
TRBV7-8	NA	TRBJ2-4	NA	TGTGCCAGCAGCCCGTCGACAGGCCTAGCCAAAAACATTCAGTACTTC	CASSPSTGLAKNIQYF
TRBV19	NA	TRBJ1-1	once	TGTGCCAGTAGTATTCGGGGGGCGGGAGAAGCTTTCTTT	CASSIRGAGEAFF